The clone carrying this TCR beta chain was seen many times. Its cognate antigen is unknown. These data originate in a study of CD8+CD57+ T cells in acquired aplastic anemia. The overall study: DNA per sorted CD4+ or CD8+ sample ranged roughly 0.17 to 27.4 ug, averaging 3.2 ug.

The study profiled TCR beta VDJ and CDR3 using genomic DNA as template. One entry per CDR3 protein, called by TCRdb with MiXCR from the reads. The top ten clones hold under 1.2% of a sample with 150,000 to 200,000 distinct CDR3 sequences, roughly 48% of them seen once. This CDR3 spans 19 amino acids. The V end lost 1 base, the J end lost 9 bases, and 25 bases lay between the germline ends. The V gene's germline CDR1 is MNHEY and CDR2 SVGEGT. Patients chosen for sequencing had shown CD8+CD57+ cell expansion by flow cytometry. Study-level points and caveats: Twenty-nine CD8+ CDR3 sequences were shared between patients and controls.

This chain joins TRBV6-2 or TRBV6-3 and TRBJ1-6; D is uncertain. The material sequenced was sorted CD4+, CD8+, or CD8+CD57+ T cells (not recorded which) from PBMCs. This clonotype was sampled from a human donor with aplastic anemia. The CDR3 region is CASSYYSSGERVLVSPLHF. CDR3 nucleotides: TGTGCCAGCAGTTACTACTCATCGGGTGAGAGAGTTCTGGTTTCACCCCTCCACTTT.